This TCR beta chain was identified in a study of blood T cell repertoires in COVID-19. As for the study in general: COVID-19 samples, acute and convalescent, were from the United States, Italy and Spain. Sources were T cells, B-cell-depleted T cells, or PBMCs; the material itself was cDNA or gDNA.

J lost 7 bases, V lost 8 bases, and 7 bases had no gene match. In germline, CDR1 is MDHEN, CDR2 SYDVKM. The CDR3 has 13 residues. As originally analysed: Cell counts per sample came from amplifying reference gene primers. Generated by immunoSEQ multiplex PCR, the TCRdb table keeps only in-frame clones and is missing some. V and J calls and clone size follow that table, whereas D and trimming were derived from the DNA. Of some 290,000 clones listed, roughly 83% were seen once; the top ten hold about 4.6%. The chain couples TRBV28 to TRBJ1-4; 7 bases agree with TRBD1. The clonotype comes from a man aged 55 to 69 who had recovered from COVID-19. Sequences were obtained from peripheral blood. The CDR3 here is CASEGDSLEKLFF. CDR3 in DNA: TGTGCCAGCGAAGGGGACAGCCTTGAAAAACTGTTTTTT.